The 6 T cell receptor beta chains listed next were all sequenced from one sample in a study of T cells in Graves' hyperthyroidism and ophthalmopathy. RNA transcripts provided the source from which TCR beta CDR3 regions were amplified. Researchers ran a first-round RT-PCR on the TCR CDR3 using the HTBI primer set. A single record per CDR3 protein comes from TCRdb applying MiXCR to the multiplex PCR reads. The repertoire holds about 290,000 distinct CDR3 sequences, with approximately 15% as singletons. Sequenced: blood. The receptors were sampled from an older woman with Graves' ophthalmopathy.

In its sample, this clonotype was seen many times. This rearrangement joins TRBV15 to TRBJ1-1, with 9 bases lining up with TRBD1. Trimming cost V 2 bases and J 3 bases; bases outside gene matches: 4. This CDR3 is built from 15 residues. Germline CDR1 and CDR2: LNHNV and YYDKDF (reference sequence). The CDR3 spells CATSRPRQGDTEAFF. The CDR3 bases are TGTGCCACCAGCAGACCTAGACAGGGGGACACTGAAGCTTTCTTT.

The chain recombines TRBV14 with TRBJ1-1; no clear D. The germline V gene has CDR1 SGHDN and CDR2 FVKESK. V lost 6 bases and J lost 1, with 15 bases in between. The CDR3 is 15 amino acids. DNA of the CDR3: TGTGCCAGCAGTTATGGCGTTGGCAAGAACACTGAAGCTTTCTTT. Amino acid sequence: CASSYGVGKNTEAFF.

The V call is TRBV7-2, the J call TRBJ1-5; D is perhaps TRBD1 (6 bases). Trimming removed 5 bases at V and 2 bases at J, with 13 bases between. Germline CDR1 and CDR2: SGHTA and FQGNSA. The CDR3 is made up of 15 amino acids. The chain's CDR3 is CASSATGNGNQPQHF. DNA of the CDR3: TGTGCCAGCAGCGCAACAGGGAATGGCAATCAGCCCCAGCATTTT.

This clonotype was found once. The CDR3 region is CASNRGVGMDTEAFF. The DNA of the CDR3 is TGTGCCAGCAACCGGGGCGTGGGGATGGACACTGAAGCTTTCTTT. V usage is TRBV5-6 and J usage is TRBJ1-1; a weak D match, TRBD1 (5 bases). Trimming took 6 bases from V and 3 from J, leaving 18 bases between them. Germline V gene lookup returns CDR1 SGHDT and CDR2 YYEEEE. This CDR3 region has 15 residues.

The CDR3 reads CASSVGNGQDSYEQYF. The CDR3, as DNA: TGTGCCAGCAGCGTAGGGAACGGACAGGACTCCTACGAGCAGTACTTC. This sequence joins TRBV9 and TRBJ2-7; 7 bases map to TRBD1. The CDR3 is 16 residues long. Germline V lookup: CDR1 SGDLS, CDR2 YYNGEE. Germline trimming cut 0 bases from V and 0 bases from J; bases unmatched to any gene: 6.

This clonotype was seen more than once but under ten times. The rearrangement uses TRBV4-3 and TRBJ1-2; unclear D gene. There are 15 residues in the CDR3. V was clipped by 6 bases and J by 3 bases, with 17 bases between them. In germline, CDR1 is LGHNA, CDR2 YSLEER. CDR3 amino acids: CASSHLGKRYYGYTF. In nucleotides, the CDR3 is TGCGCCAGCAGTCATTTGGGCAAGCGGTACTATGGCTACACCTTC.